Below are 20 T cell receptor beta chains sequenced from a single sample in a study of T-cell memory formation after mild COVID-19. TCRdb redid the calling of the 5' RACE reads with MiXCR, one entry per CDR3 protein. The sample yields under 200,000 distinct CDR3 sequences, roughly 11% seen once. Sequenced sample: PBMCs or a T cell subset sorted from them (not recorded which). The receptors stem from a man aged 18 to 29 who had mild COVID-19 (a few samples of this study predate the infection). Cell type and time point are not known.

This clonotype was counted between two and nine times. The J gene is TRBJ2-4, the V gene TRBV20-1; 13 bases are a match to TRBD2. With 6 bases clipped from V and 0 bases from J, the junction kept 14 bases outside the gene matches. The CDR3 runs to 19 residues. The germline gives CDR1 DFQATT, CDR2 SNEGSKA (reference sequence). The CDR3 reads CSAPKGLAGLWGAKNIQYF. CDR3 nucleotide sequence: TGCAGTGCCCCAAAGGGACTAGCGGGATTGTGGGGAGCCAAAAACATTCAGTACTTC.

V and J are TRBV5-1 and TRBJ1-2, with 7 bases aligning to TRBD1. The CDR3 extends over 14 amino acids. J was trimmed by 3 bases and V by 1 base; bases with no gene match: 3. Germline V CDR1 and CDR2: SGHRS, YFSETQ. CDR3 sequence: CASSLSTGDYGYTF. CDR3 coding DNA: TGCGCCAGCAGCTTGTCAACAGGGGACTATGGCTACACCTTC. Drawing the rest from reference TRBV5-1 and TRBJ1-2, the complete variable domain is KAGVTQTPRYLIKTRGQQVTLSCSPISGHRSVSWYQQTPGQGLQFLFEYFSETQRNKGNFPGRFSGRQFSNSRSEMNVSTLELGDSALYLCASSLSTGDYGYTFGSGTRLTVV.

The V call is TRBV20-1, the J call TRBJ1-1, with TRBD1 as a possible D gene (5 bases). The CDR3 is made up of 14 amino acids. Germline CDR1 reads DFQATT; CDR2 reads SNEGSKA (reference sequence). Trimming left V 1 base short and J 1 base short, with 10 bases between. CDR3 protein: CSARAGGTNTEAFF. The DNA of the CDR3 is TGCAGTGCTAGAGCGGGGGGGACGAACACTGAAGCTTTCTTT.

This clonotype was counted at least ten times. The chain uses TRBV7-2 and TRBJ2-3; 14 bases match TRBD2. The germline CDR1 and CDR2 sequences are SGHTA and FQGNSA. This CDR3 is built from 17 residues. V was clipped by 3 bases and J by 5 bases; unmatched bases: 7. CDR3 in amino acids: CASSFGLAGGRGDTQYF. CDR3 bases: TGTGCCAGCAGCTTTGGACTAGCGGGGGGCCGTGGAGATACGCAGTATTTT.

The chain is built from TRBV5-5 and TRBJ1-1, with D possibly matching TRBD1 (5 bases). V was trimmed by 4 bases and J by 5 bases, leaving 12 bases between them. There are 13 residues in the CDR3. Germline V lookup: CDR1 SGHKS, CDR2 YYEKEE (reference sequence). The CDR3 bases are TGTGCCAGCAGCATGCTGGGGCGGACTGAAGCTTTCTTT. Translated, it gives CASSMLGRTEAFF.

The chain uses TRBV6-2 or TRBV6-3 and TRBJ2-1; D is ambiguous. CDR3 length: 14 amino acids. V was cut by 2 bases and J by 4 bases, with 9 bases left in between. CDR1 and CDR2 (germline): MNHEY, SVGEGT. The CDR3 sequence is CASSYAIEYNEQFF. CDR3 in DNA: TGTGCCAGCAGTTACGCGATAGAGTACAATGAGCAGTTCTTC.

This sequence joins TRBV2 and TRBJ2-1; D is undetermined. The V and J ends lost 4 bases and 10 bases respectively, with 11 bases between them. Germline CDR1 is SNHLY and CDR2 is FYNNEI. The length of the CDR3 is 12 residues. CDR3 sequence (DNA): TGTGCCAGCAGTGTTAGTGACGGCGAGCAGTTCTTC. This gives the protein CASSVSDGEQFF.

The gene calls are TRBV5-1 and TRBJ1-5, with D possibly TRBD1 on 5 matching bases. The CDR3 contains 15 residues. V was cut by 2 bases and J by 7 bases, with 16 bases left in between. Germline V gene lookup returns CDR1 SGHRS and CDR2 YFSETQ. The CDR3 sequence is CASSFAGTVGQPQHF. The CDR3 region has the DNA TGCGCCAGCAGCTTCGCCGGGACGGTAGGACAGCCCCAGCATTTT.

The chain links TRBV20-1 to TRBJ2-1; maybe TRBD2 (7 bases). Germline V CDR1 and CDR2: DFQATT, SNEGSKA (reference sequence). CDR3 length: 14 amino acids. With 3 bases removed from V and 7 bases from J, the gap between germline ends came to 16 bases. The CDR3 bases are TGCAGTGCTAGTCGGACTAGGGGGAAAAATGAGCAGTTCTTC. Protein sequence: CSASRTRGKNEQFF.

This clonotype showed up many times. The chain is built from TRBV7-2 and TRBJ1-1; D ambiguous. There are 13 residues in the CDR3. Germline V CDR1 and CDR2: SGHTA, FQGNSA. Trimming shortened V by 3 bases and J by 1 base, and 6 bases separated the two germline ends. The CDR3: CASSFNRNTEAFF. CDR3 in DNA: TGTGCCAGCAGCTTTAACAGGAACACTGAAGCTTTCTTT.

Ten or more counts support this clonotype. The chain is built from TRBV20-1 and TRBJ1-6; D is unclear. This CDR3 is 14 amino acids long. From germline, CDR1 is DFQATT and CDR2 SNEGSKA (reference sequence). V gave up 5 bases and J gave up 0 bases, with 8 bases separating them. CDR3 in DNA: TGCAGTGCTGAACAGAGCTCCTATAATTCACCCCTCCACTTT. It translates to CSAEQSSYNSPLHF.

The V gene is TRBV28, the J gene TRBJ2-2, with D possibly TRBD2 on 6 matching bases. Trimming took 7 bases from V and 6 from J, leaving 15 bases between them. Germline CDR1 reads MDHEN; CDR2 reads SYDVKM. CDR3 length: 14 residues. The CDR3 is CASKVSTSPGELFF. The CDR3 DNA sequence: TGTGCCAGCAAGGTTTCAACTAGCCCCGGGGAGCTGTTTTTT.

The CDR3 nucleotides read TGTGCCAGCAGCCCAAGACAGGGCCGAGAAAAACTGTTTTTT. Translating it yields CASSPRQGREKLFF. The chain employs TRBV7-2 and TRBJ1-4; 7 bases agree with TRBD1. Germline V gives CDR1 SGHTA, CDR2 FQGNSA. J gave up 8 bases and V 5 bases, and 8 bases lay outside the gene matches. The CDR3 runs to 14 residues.

This clonotype was recorded a few times. The chain couples TRBV7-2 to TRBJ2-5; the D is unclear. This CDR3 contains 12 residues. Germline lookup yields CDR1 SGHTA and CDR2 FQGNSA. Trimming took off 9 bases at V and 0 bases at J, with 8 bases between the two ends. Written as DNA, the CDR3 is TGTGCCAGTCGAAGAGACCAAGAGACCCAGTACTTC. This codes for CASRRDQETQYF.

The table lists this clonotype with a few counts. This chain uses TRBV20-1 with TRBJ2-3; unclear D gene. Germline assignment: CDR1 DFQATT and CDR2 SNEGSKA (reference sequence). The CDR3 is 13 amino acids. The V gene lost 6 bases and the J gene lost 0 bases, with 10 bases spanning the gap. In DNA, the CDR3 is TGCAGTGCCAGATACACTAGCACAGATACGCAGTATTTT. It is translated as CSARYTSTDTQYF.

The J gene is TRBJ2-2, the V gene TRBV6-2 or TRBV6-3, with TRBD1 identical over 8 bases. The CDR3 totals 17 residues. The V and J ends lost 7 bases and 7 bases, in that order; junction bases with no gene match: 17. CDR1 MNHEY and CDR2 SVGEGT come from the germline V gene. The CDR3 here is CASTTKAGGISIGELFF. The CDR3 nucleotides are TGTGCCAGCACCACCAAGGCAGGGGGCATAAGTATCGGGGAGCTGTTTTTT.

This clonotype was seen repeatedly, ten times or more. The rearrangement links TRBV10-3 to TRBJ2-7; 8 bases line up with TRBD1. This CDR3 contains 14 residues. Germline CDR1 is ENHRY and CDR2 is SYGVKD. Germline trimming cut 3 bases from V and 5 bases from J; bases unmatched to any gene: 6. The CDR3 sequence is CAISDRPGGDEQYV. In DNA form, the CDR3 reads TGTGCCATCAGTGACAGGCCAGGGGGCGACGAGCAGTACGTC.

The J gene is TRBJ2-1, the V gene TRBV20-1, with D perhaps assigned TRBD1 or TRBD2 (5 bases each). The CDR3 length is 16 residues. With 0 bases removed from V and 5 bases from J, the gap between germline ends came to 17 bases. The germline V gene encodes CDR1 DFQATT and CDR2 SNEGSKA (reference sequence). The CDR3 nucleotides are TGCAGTGCTAGAGACCCGAGGGGTCGGGCGAACAATGAGCAGTTCTTC. This codes for CSARDPRGRANNEQFF.

The genes are TRBV30 and TRBJ2-7; D possibly corresponds to TRBD1 (6 bases). This CDR3 is built from 12 residues. Germline values: CDR1 GTSNPN, CDR2 SVGIG (reference sequence). V was clipped by 2 bases and J by 3 bases, with 8 bases between them. The CDR3: CAWSQGIYEQYF. CDR3 sequence (DNA): TGTGCCTGGAGTCAGGGGATCTACGAGCAGTACTTC.

The rearrangement uses TRBV7-9 and TRBJ1-2; D is ambiguous. V shed 1 base and J shed 11 bases, with 14 bases lying between them. The CDR3 has 13 amino acids. Germline V CDR1 and CDR2: SEHNR, FQNEAQ (reference sequence). This chain's CDR3 is CASSLGPQLPYTF. CDR3 sequence (DNA): TGTGCCAGCAGCTTAGGGCCCCAGCTACCTTACACCTTC.